A single sample is the source of the 6 T cell receptor beta chains below, sequenced in a study of blood T cell repertoires in COVID-19. The table came from immunoSEQ multiplex PCR; TCRdb's copy has only in-frame clones and leaves some out. The table has 100,000 to 120,000 clones, 82% seen once. The sample comprised peripheral blood. The receptor set was obtained from a woman aged 55-69 years with acute or convalescent COVID-19.

This clone has only one observation. V and J are TRBV27 and TRBJ1-4, with 8 bases aligning to TRBD1. CDR3 length: 15 residues. The germline V gene encodes CDR1 MNHEY and CDR2 SMNVEV (reference sequence). V lost 2 bases and J lost 3; bases outside the gene matches: 2. CDR3 bases: TGTGCCAGCAGTTTAGGGACAGGATCTAATGAAAAACTGTTTTTT. Protein sequence: CASSLGTGSNEKLFF. Supplemented by reference TRBV27 and TRBJ1-4, the full variable domain reads EAQVTQNPRYLITVTGKKLTVTCSQNMNHEYMSWYRQDPGLGLRQIYYSMNVEVTDKGDVPEGYKVSRKEKRNFPLILESPSPNQTSLYFCASSLGTGSNEKLFFGSGTQLSVL.

The chain has TRBV18 and TRBJ2-7, with D possibly TRBD1 on 6 matching bases. The CDR3 loop spans 15 amino acids. Germline loops: CDR1 KGHSH, CDR2 LQKENI. Trimming removed 3 bases from V and 0 bases from J, with 12 bases in between. As DNA, the CDR3 is TGTGCCAGCTCACCTTCGACAGGTTCCTCCTACGAGCAGTACTTC. Amino acids: CASSPSTGSSYEQYF.

The chain is built from TRBV12-2 and TRBJ2-2; TRBD2, the D gene given by the table, was not confirmed from the DNA. TRBV12-2 is a pseudogene. This CDR3 region has 16 residues. CDR3 sequence reads: CASRLSGGFQTGELFF. CDR3 coding DNA: TGTGCAAGTCGCTTAAGCGGGGGGTTTCAGACCGGGGAGCTGTTTTTT.

This chain links TRBV2 with TRBJ1-5; D ambiguous. From germline, CDR1 is SNHLY and CDR2 FYNNEI. Trimming stripped 7 bases from V and 3 bases from J, with 13 bases between. This CDR3 has 14 residues. The CDR3 loop reads CASNGENDNQPQHF. CDR3 DNA: TGTGCCAGCAATGGTGAGAATGACAATCAGCCCCAGCATTTT.

The rearrangement joins TRBV7-9 to TRBJ2-7; unclear D gene. Germline-derived CDR1 and CDR2 are SEHNR and FQNEAQ (reference sequence). V shed 1 base and J shed 5 bases, with 9 bases lying between them. The length of the CDR3 is 13 residues. The CDR3 sequence: CASSLEDSNEQYF. CDR3 nucleotides: TGTGCCAGCAGCTTAGAAGACTCGAACGAGCAGTACTTC. Looking up the rest from reference TRBV7-9 and TRBJ2-7 gives the full variable domain: DTGVSQNPRHKITKRGQNVTFRCDPISEHNRLYWYRQTLGQGPEFLTYFQNEAQLEKSRLLSDRFSAERPKGSFSTLEIQRTEQGDSAMYLCASSLEDSNEQYFGPGTRLTVT.

The chain recombines TRBV25-1 with TRBJ2-5, with TRBD1 as a possible D gene (5 bases). Germline V CDR1 and CDR2: MGHDK, SYGVNS. The CDR3 length is 13 residues. Deletions cut 1 base from V and 3 bases from J, with 6 bases between. For the CDR3, the DNA is TGTGCCAGCAGTGAATCAGGGAAAGAGACCCAGTACTTC. Protein product: CASSESGKETQYF. Using reference TRBV25-1 and TRBJ2-5 for the parts outside the CDR3, the full variable domain is EADIYQTPRYLVIGTGKKITLECSQTMGHDKMYWYQQDPGMELHLIHYSYGVNSTEKGDLSSESTVSRIRTEHFPLTLESARPSHTSQYLCASSESGKETQYFGPGTRLLVL.